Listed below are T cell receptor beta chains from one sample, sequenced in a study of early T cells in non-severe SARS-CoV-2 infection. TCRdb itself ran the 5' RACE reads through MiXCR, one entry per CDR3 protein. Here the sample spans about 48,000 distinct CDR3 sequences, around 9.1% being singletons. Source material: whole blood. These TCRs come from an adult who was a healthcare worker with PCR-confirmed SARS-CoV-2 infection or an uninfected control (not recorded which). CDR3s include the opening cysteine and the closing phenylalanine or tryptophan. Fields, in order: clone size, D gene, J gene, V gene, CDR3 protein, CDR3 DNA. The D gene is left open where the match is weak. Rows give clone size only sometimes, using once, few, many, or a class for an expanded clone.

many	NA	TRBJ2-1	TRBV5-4	CASSLDGGHFYNEQFF	TGTGCCAGCAGCTTGGATGGAGGCCATTTTTACAATGAGCAGTTCTTC
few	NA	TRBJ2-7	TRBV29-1	CSVEDPPAPKWNEQYF	TGCAGCGTTGAAGATCCCCCCGCTCCCAAGTGGAACGAGCAGTACTTC
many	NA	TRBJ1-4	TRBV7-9	CASSLVQLLGGDEKLFF	TGTGCCAGCAGCTTAGTCCAGCTTCTCGGGGGGGATGAAAAACTGTTTTTT
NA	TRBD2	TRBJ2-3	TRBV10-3	CASTSGRSTDTQYF	TGTGCCAGCACTAGCGGGAGGAGCACAGATACGCAGTATTTT
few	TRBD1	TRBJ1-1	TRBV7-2	CASSRETGLSTEAFF	TGTGCCAGCAGCCGGGAGACAGGGTTGAGCACTGAAGCTTTCTTT
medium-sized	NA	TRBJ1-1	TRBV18	CASSLRGLNTEAFF	TGTGCCAGCTCACTAAGGGGCTTGAACACTGAAGCTTTCTTT
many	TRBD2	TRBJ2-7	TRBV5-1	CASSHPTSGNYEQYF	TGCGCCAGCAGCCATCCGACTAGCGGGAACTACGAGCAGTACTTC
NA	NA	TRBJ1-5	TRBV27	CASSPHRQEPQHF	TGTGCCAGCAGTCCTCACCGTCAGGAGCCCCAGCATTTT
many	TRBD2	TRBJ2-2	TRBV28	CASNPGGRGTGELFF	TGTGCCAGCAACCCGGGGGGGCGCGGCACCGGGGAGCTGTTTTTT
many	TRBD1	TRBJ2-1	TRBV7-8	CASSFRDRVHNEQFF	TGTGCCAGCAGCTTCCGGGACAGGGTCCACAATGAGCAGTTCTTC
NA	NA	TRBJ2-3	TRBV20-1	CSARAQRETQYF	TGCAGTGCTAGAGCCCAAAGAGAAACGCAGTATTTT
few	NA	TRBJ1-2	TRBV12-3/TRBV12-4	CASSFNREGNGYTF	TGTGCCAGCAGTTTTAACAGGGAAGGAAATGGCTACACCTTC
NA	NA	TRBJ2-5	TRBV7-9	CASSFPLQPQETQYF	TGTGCCAGCAGCTTTCCCTTACAACCTCAAGAGACCCAGTACTTC
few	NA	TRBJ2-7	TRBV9	CASSVDRGWTYEQYF	TGTGCCAGCAGCGTAGATAGGGGGTGGACCTACGAGCAGTACTTC
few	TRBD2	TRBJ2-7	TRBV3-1	CASSPQGSGMYEQYF	TGTGCCAGCAGCCCCCAGGGTAGCGGGATGTACGAGCAGTACTTC
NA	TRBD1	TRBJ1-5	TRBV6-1	CASSPTGNSNQPQHF	TGTGCCAGCAGTCCGACAGGGAATAGCAATCAGCCCCAGCATTTT
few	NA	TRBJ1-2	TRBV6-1	CASSEFGDYGYTF	TGTGCCAGCAGTGAATTTGGGGACTATGGCTACACCTTC
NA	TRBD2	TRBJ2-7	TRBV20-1	CSASRLAGGGEQYF	TGCAGTGCGAGCCGACTAGCGGGAGGCGGCGAGCAGTACTTC
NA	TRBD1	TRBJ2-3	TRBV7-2	CASSPQGAFSTDTQYF	TGTGCCAGCAGCCCCCAGGGGGCCTTTAGCACAGATACGCAGTATTTT
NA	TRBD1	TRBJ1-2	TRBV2	CASTMRQGGADGYTF	TGTGCCAGCACCATGAGACAGGGTGGCGCAGATGGCTACACCTTC
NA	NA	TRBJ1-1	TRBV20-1	CSASGAGREFPEAFF	TGCAGTGCTAGCGGCGCGGGCAGGGAGTTCCCTGAAGCTTTCTTT
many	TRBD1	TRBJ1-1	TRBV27	CASSYSGQGDTEAFF	TGTGCCAGCAGTTATTCCGGACAGGGGGACACTGAAGCTTTCTTT
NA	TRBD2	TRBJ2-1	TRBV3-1	CASSPEASGSLWIF	TGTGCCAGCAGCCCGGAGGCTAGCGGGAGTCTTTGGATCTTC
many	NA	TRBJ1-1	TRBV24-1	CATSDSRRADEAFF	TGTGCCACCAGTGATTCTCGGCGGGCCGATGAAGCTTTCTTT
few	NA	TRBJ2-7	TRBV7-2	CASSLSGAASYEQYF	TGTGCCAGCAGCTTATCCGGGGCAGCCTCCTACGAGCAGTACTTC
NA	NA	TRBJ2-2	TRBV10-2	CASTGAGELFF	TGCGCCAGCACCGGGGCCGGGGAGCTGTTTTTT
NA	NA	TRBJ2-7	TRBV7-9	CAVSPRVTYEQYF	TGTGCCGTGAGTCCTAGGGTAACCTACGAGCAGTACTTC
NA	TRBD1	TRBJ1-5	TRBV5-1	CASSPGTDYSNQPQHF	TGCGCCAGCAGCCCAGGGACAGACTATAGCAATCAGCCCCAGCATTTT
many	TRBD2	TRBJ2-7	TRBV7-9	CASSLTGLAPEQYF	TGTGCCAGCAGCTTAACGGGACTAGCACCCGAGCAGTACTTC
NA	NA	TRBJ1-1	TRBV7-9	CASSLGGGMNTEAFF	TGTGCCAGCAGCTTAGGAGGGGGGATGAACACTGAAGCTTTCTTT
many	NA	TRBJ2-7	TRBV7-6	CASSLSGEQYF	TGTGCCAGCAGCTTATCAGGAGAGCAGTACTTC
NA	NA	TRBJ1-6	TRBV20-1	CSVWDGEDSPLHF	TGCAGTGTATGGGACGGGGAAGATTCACCCCTCCACTTT
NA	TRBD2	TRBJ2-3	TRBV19	CASSIASLAGRFTSTDTQYF	TGTGCCAGTAGTATAGCTTCACTAGCGGGGAGATTTACTAGCACAGATACGCAGTATTTT
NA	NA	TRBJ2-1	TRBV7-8	CASSLQFYNEQFF	TGTGCCAGCAGCTTACAGTTTTACAATGAGCAGTTCTTC
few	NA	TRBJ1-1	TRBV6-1	CATGGRFEAFF	TGTGCCACCGGGGGACGGTTTGAAGCTTTCTTT
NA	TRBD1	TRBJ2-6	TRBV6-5	CASSRLTGRVSLGANVLTF	TGTGCCAGCAGTCGTCTGACAGGGCGAGTCTCCCTTGGGGCCAACGTCCTGACTTTC
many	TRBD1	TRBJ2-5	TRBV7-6	CASSLQAGGETQYF	TGTGCCAGCAGCTTACAAGCAGGGGGAGAGACCCAGTACTTC
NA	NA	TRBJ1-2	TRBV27	CASSQMAPPYNYGYTF	TGTGCCAGCAGCCAAATGGCACCACCTTATAACTATGGCTACACCTTC
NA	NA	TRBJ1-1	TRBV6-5	CASIRDTNTEAFF	TGTGCCAGCATCCGGGACACCAACACTGAAGCTTTCTTT
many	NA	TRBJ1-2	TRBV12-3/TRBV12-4	CASSPYVSPNYGYTF	TGTGCCAGCAGTCCCTACGTCTCCCCTAACTATGGCTACACCTTC
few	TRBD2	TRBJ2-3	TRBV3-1	CASSQGLGASGRASTDTQYF	TGTGCCAGCAGCCAAGGGTTGGGTGCTAGCGGGAGGGCTAGCACAGATACGCAGTATTTT
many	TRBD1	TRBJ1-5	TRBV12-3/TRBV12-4	CASSPGQGLNSNQPQHF	TGTGCCAGCAGTCCGGGACAGGGCCTCAATAGCAATCAGCCCCAGCATTTT
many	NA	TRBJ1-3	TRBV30	CAWSLGNTIYF	TGTGCCTGGAGTCTCGGAAACACCATATATTTT
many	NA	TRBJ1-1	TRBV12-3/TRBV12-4	CASSPENRELMNTEAFF	TGTGCCAGCAGTCCAGAAAACAGGGAACTCATGAACACTGAAGCTTTCTTT
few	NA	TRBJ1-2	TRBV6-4	CASSDSKRGNYGYTF	TGTGCCAGCAGTGACTCGAAGCGGGGGAACTATGGCTACACCTTC
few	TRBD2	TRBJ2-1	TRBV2	CASVLAVGHNEQFF	TGTGCCAGCGTACTAGCGGTGGGTCACAATGAGCAGTTCTTC
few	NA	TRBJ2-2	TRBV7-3	CASSLGLPGELFF	TGTGCCAGCAGCTTAGGGCTGCCCGGGGAGCTGTTTTTT